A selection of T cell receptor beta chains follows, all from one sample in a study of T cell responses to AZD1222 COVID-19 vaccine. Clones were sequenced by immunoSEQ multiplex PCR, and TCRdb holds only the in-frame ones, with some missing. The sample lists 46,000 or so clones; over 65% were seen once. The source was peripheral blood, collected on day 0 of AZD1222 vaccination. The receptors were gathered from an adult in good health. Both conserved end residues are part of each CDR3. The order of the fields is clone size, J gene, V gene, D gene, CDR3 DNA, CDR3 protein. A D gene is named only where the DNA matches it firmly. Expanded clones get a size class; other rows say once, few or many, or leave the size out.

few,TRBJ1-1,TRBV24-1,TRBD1,TGTGCCACCAGTGATTCAAACAGGGGACCGAACACTGAAGCTTTCTTT,CATSDSNRGPNTEAFF
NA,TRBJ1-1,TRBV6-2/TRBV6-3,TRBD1,TGTGCCAGCAGTCAACAGGGGTTCACTGAAGCTTTCTTT,CASSQQGFTEAFF
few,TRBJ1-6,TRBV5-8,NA,TGTGCCAGCAGCCGGGTAACATTTAGGGACTCACCCCTCCACTTT,CASSRVTFRDSPLHF
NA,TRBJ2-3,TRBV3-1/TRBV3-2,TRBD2,TGTGCCAGCAGCCAAGGTCGGGAGGGCTTGAATTTT,CASSQGREGLNF
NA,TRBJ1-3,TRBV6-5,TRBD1,TGTGCCAGCAGCCGAACAGGGGGCGGAAACACCATATATTTT,CASSRTGGGNTIYF
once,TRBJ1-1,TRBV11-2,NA,TGTGCCAGCAGCTTAGCGGGTCAGAACACTGAAGCTTTCTTT,CASSLAGQNTEAFF
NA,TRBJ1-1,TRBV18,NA,TGTGCCAGCTCACCGAACCGTGGGCGTAGAGGGGCAGAAAAAACTGAAGCTTTCTTT,CASSPNRGRRGAEKTEAFF
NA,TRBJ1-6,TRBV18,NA,TGTGCCAGCTCGCTCCGGACTGACCGTAATTCACCCCTCCACTTT,CASSLRTDRNSPLHF
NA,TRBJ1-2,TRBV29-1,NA,TGCAGCGTTGTTTATAACTATGGCTACACCTTC,CSVVYNYGYTF
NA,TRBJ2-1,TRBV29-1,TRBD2,TGCAGCGCCTTACAGGGGCTATCGAGGGCGGGAGGGTTCAATGAGCAGTTCTTC,CSALQGLSRAGGFNEQFF
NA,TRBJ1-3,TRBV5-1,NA,TGCGCCAGCAGGGAAACAACTGGAAACACCATATATTTT,CASRETTGNTIYF
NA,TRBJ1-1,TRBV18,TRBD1,TGTGCCAGCTCACCTAAAGGGGGCGGCACTGAAGCTTTCTTT,CASSPKGGGTEAFF
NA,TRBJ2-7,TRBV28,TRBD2,TGTGCCAGCAGTTTGTTCGTAGCGGGAAAGGGCGAGCAGTACTTC,CASSLFVAGKGEQYF
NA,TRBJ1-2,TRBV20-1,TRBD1,TGCAGTGCTACGGGACAGGCAAACTTC,CSATGQANF
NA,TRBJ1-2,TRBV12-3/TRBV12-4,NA,TGTGCCAGCAGCCTAGGCCCTAAGGATGGCTACACCTTC,CASSLGPKDGYTF
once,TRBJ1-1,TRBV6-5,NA,TGTGCCAGCACCCCCCGGGGTTTGAACACTGAAGCTTTCTTT,CASTPRGLNTEAFF
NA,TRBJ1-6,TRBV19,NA,TGTGCCAGTAGTATCGGCCGTGGAGGGGTCGGATCACCCCTCCACTTT,CASSIGRGGVGSPLHF
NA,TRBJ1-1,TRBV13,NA,TGTGCCAGCAGCTTCCTTATGCTAGCAAGCAGGGAGGGGAGGACTGAAGCTTTCTTT,CASSFLMLASREGRTEAFF
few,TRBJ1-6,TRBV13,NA,TGTGCCAGCAGCCTAGGAAGGCCGAGGGGAGGGGATTCACCCCTCCACTTT,CASSLGRPRGGDSPLHF
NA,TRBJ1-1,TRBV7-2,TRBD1,TGTGCCAGCAGCTCCCAACAGGGGGAGAGAACTGAAGCTTTCTTT,CASSSQQGERTEAFF
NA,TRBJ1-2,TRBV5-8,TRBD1,TGTGCCAGCAGCTTGGGACAGGGGGACTATGGCTACACCTTC,CASSLGQGDYGYTF
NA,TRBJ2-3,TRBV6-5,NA,TGTGCCAGCAGCGATCAGCTGGGCACAGATACGCAGTATTTT,CASSDQLGTDTQYF
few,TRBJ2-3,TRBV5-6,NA,TGTGCCAGCAGCTTGGCCGGCCCAGATACGCAGTATTTT,CASSLAGPDTQYF
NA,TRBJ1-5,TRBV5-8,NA,TGTGCCAGCAGCTTGTATAACCCATCGACTGTTGAATTAAGCAATCAGCCCCAGCATTTT,CASSLYNPSTVELSNQPQHF
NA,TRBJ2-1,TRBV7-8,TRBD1,TGTGCCAGCAGCTTAACCCCCGGGACAGCCCCCTACAATGAGCAGTTCTTC,CASSLTPGTAPYNEQFF
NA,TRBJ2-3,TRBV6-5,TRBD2,TGTGCCAGCAGTTATACTAGCGGGGGAGCAGATACGCAGTATTTT,CASSYTSGGADTQYF
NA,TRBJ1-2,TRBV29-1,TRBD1,TGCAGCGTCGAGGCGGGACAGGGGTTTTACACCTTC,CSVEAGQGFYTF
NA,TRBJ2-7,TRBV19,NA,TGTGCCAGTAGTATACGGAGCGAGCAGTACTTC,CASSIRSEQYF
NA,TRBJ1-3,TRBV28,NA,TGTGCCAGCAGTTTTAGGGCCGCTATTCAGGACACCATATATTTT,CASSFRAAIQDTIYF
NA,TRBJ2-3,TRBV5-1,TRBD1,TGCGCCAGCAGCCCAGGGGGCGAGACAGATACGCAGTATTTT,CASSPGGETDTQYF
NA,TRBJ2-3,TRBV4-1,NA,TGCGCCAGCAGCCAAGTGGGGGCCAACACAGATACGCAGTATTTT,CASSQVGANTDTQYF
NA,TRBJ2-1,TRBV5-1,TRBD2,TGCGCCAGCAGCTTCCGGACTAGCGGGGGCCAAGCTAGCTCCTACAATGAGCAGTTCTTC,CASSFRTSGGQASSYNEQFF
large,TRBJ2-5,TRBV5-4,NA,TGTGCCAGCAGCTGGGACGGGGCCGGGGGAGAGACCCAGTACTTC,CASSWDGAGGETQYF
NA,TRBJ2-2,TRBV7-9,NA,TGTGCCAGCAGGTTGCTTGGCACCGGGGAGCTGTTTTTT,CASRLLGTGELFF
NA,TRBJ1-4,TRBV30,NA,TGTGCCTGCCATGGGGGCGGAGGAGAAAAACTGTTTTTT,CACHGGGGEKLFF
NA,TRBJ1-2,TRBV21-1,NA,TGTGCCAGCAGCAAAGGGAAGGGAGCGGCTGGCTACACCTTC,CASSKGKGAAGYTF
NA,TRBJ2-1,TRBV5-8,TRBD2,TGTGCCAGCAGCTTGGCCAGGAAACTAGCGTCGGTCTTC,CASSLARKLASVF
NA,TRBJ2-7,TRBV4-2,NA,TGTGCCAGCAGCCAAGCAGGAGGAGACTCCTACGAGCAGTACTTC,CASSQAGGDSYEQYF
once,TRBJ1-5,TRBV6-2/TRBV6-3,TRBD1,TGTGCCAGCAGTTGGGACAGGGATCAGCCCCAGCATTTT,CASSWDRDQPQHF
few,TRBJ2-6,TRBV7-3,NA,TGTGCCAGCAGCCCCATCGGCAGACGCTCTGGGGCCAACGTCCTGACTTTC,CASSPIGRRSGANVLTF
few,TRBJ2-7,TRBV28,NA,TGTGCCAGCAGTTTTCAGAATTACGAGCAGTACTTC,CASSFQNYEQYF
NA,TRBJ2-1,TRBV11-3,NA,TGTGCCAGCAGCTTAGATCAAGGGGGGACGCAAGCCTACAATGAGCAGTTCTTC,CASSLDQGGTQAYNEQFF
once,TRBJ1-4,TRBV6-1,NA,TGTGCCAGCAGTGAAAGGGGGGAGGGAAAACTGTTTTTT,CASSERGEGKLFF
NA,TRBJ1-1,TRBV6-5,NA,TGTGCCGTCCGTCTAGGTAGTACTTGGACTGAAGCTTTCTTT,CAVRLGSTWTEAFF
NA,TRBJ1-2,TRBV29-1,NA,TGCAGCGTTTGGAACACCCCGGGGGGCTACACCTTC,CSVWNTPGGYTF
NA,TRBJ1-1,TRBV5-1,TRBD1,TGCGCCAGCACCACAGGGGTGGTGGCCACTGAAGCTTTCTTT,CASTTGVVATEAFF
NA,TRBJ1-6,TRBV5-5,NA,TGTGCCAGCAGCAAGGGTACTGAATTTTCACCCCTCCACTTT,CASSKGTEFSPLHF
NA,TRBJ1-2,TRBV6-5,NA,TGTGCCAGCAGCCTACAGGGTAATAATGGCTACACCTTC,CASSLQGNNGYTF
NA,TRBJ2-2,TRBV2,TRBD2,TGTGCCAGCCGGACTAGCCCGACTGGGGAGCTGTTTTTT,CASRTSPTGELFF
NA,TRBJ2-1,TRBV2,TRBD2,TGTGCCAGCAGCGGGACTAGCGGGAGCTACAATGAGCAGTTCTTC,CASSGTSGSYNEQFF
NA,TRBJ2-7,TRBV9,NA,TGTGCCAGCAGCGTAGCCAGCACCAGCAACGAGCAGTACTTC,CASSVASTSNEQYF
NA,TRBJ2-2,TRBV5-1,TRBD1,TGCGCCAGCAGCTTGACGCCCGGGACAGGGGGCTCCGGGGAGCTGTTTTTT,CASSLTPGTGGSGELFF
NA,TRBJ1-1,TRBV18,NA,TGTGCCAGCTCACCACCGGGGGAACGCGGAGCTTTCTTT,CASSPPGERGAFF
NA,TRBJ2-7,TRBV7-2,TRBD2,TGTGCCAGCAGCCTGTCTAGCGGGAGGTCCTACGAGCAGTACTTC,CASSLSSGRSYEQYF
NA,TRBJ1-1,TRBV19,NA,TGTGCCAGTAGGGTAAGGGGGGAAGGCGCTGAAGCTTTCTTT,CASRVRGEGAEAFF
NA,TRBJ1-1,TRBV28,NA,TGTGCCAGCAGATCCCCCCAGGGGCGGACTGAAGCTTTCTTT,CASRSPQGRTEAFF
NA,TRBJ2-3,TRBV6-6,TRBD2,TGTGCCAGCAGTTACGGCGGGGGGCCATCAGATACGCAGTATTTT,CASSYGGGPSDTQYF
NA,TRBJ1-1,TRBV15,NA,TGTGCCACCAGCAGAGTCTCAAACACTGAAGCTTTCTTT,CATSRVSNTEAFF
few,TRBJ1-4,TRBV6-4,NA,TGTGCCAGCTCAAGCCTCGGAGAAAAACTGTTTTTT,CASSSLGEKLFF
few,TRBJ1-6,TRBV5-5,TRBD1,TGTGCCAGCAGCAAGGACAGGGCTGTATCCCTCCACTTT,CASSKDRAVSLHF